The T cell receptor beta chain described here comes from a study of cytomegalovirus exposure and HLA in healthy donors. Repertoires were generated with immunoSEQ multiplex PCR, while TCRdb's copy carries only in-frame clones and drops some. The repertoire holds 95,000 to 150,000 clones, with about 85% as singletons. CDR1 and CDR2 (germline): SGHVS, FQNEAQ. V lost 4 bases, J lost 3 bases, and 13 bases lay in between. The CDR3 totals 14 residues. The donors were part of the validation cohort, which consisted of about 120 subjects and was separate from the first cohort of 600 to 850 subjects. Concerning this clone itself: The antigen is not known.

Study results and caveats: Reported performance of the classifier showed diagnosis of cytomegalovirus status with high specificity and sensitivity.

This clonotype originated in a young woman in good health and CMV-seronegative. The specimen sequenced was PBMCs. The chain combines TRBV7-8 with TRBJ2-7; perhaps TRBD2 as D (6 bases). CDR3 in DNA: TGTGCCAGCAGCTCCTCGGGACTTATCTACGAGCAGTACTTC. The encoded protein is CASSSSGLIYEQYF.